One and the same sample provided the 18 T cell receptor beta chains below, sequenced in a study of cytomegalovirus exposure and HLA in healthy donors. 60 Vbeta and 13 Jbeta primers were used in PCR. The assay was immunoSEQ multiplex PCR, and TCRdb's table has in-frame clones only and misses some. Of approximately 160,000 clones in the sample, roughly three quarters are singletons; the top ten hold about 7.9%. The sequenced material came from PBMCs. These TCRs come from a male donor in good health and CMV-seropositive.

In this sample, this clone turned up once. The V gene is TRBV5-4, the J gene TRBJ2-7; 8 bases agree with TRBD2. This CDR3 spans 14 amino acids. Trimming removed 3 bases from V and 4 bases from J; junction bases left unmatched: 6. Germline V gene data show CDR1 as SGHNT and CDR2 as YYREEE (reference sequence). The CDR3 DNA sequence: TGTGCCAGCAGCTCGTGGACTAGCAGGTACGAGCAGTACTTC. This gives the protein CASSSWTSRYEQYF.

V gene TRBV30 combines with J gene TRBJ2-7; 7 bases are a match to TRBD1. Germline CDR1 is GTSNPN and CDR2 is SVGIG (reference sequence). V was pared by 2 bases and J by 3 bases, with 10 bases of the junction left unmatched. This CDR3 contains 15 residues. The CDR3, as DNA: TGTGCCTGGAGTTCAGGTCAAGGGGGCCGCTACGAGCAGTACTTC. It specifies CAWSSGQGGRYEQYF. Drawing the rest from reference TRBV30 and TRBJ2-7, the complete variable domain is SQTIHQWPATLVQPVGSPLSLECTVEGTSNPNLYWYRQAAGRGLQLLFYSVGIGQISSEVPQNLSASRPQDRQFILSSKKLLLSDSGFYLCAWSSGQGGRYEQYFGPGTRLTVT.

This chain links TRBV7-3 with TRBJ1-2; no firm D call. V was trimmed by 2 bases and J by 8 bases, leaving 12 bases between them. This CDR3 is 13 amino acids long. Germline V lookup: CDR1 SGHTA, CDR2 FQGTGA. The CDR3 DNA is TGTGCCAGCAGCTTATCGGTGGTGATGGGCTACACCTTC. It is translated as CASSLSVVMGYTF.

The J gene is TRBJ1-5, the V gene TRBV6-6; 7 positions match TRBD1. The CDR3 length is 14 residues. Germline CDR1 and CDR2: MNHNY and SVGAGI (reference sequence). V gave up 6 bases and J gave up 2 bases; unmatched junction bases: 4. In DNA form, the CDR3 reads TGTGCCAGCAGACCACAGGGGCGCAATCAGCCCCAGCATTTT. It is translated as CASRPQGRNQPQHF.

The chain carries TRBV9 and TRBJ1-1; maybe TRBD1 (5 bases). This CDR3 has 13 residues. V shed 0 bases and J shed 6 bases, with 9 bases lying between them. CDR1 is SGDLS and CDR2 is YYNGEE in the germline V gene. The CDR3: CASSVEGAPEAFF. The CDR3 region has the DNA TGTGCCAGCAGCGTAGAAGGGGCCCCTGAAGCTTTCTTT.

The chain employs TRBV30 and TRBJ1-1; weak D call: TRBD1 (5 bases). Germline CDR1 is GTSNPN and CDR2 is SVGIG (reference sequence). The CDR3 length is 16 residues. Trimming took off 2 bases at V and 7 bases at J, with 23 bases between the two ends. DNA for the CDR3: TGTGCCTGGAGTCCGCTCAGGGCGGAGAGAGAGGATGAAGCTTTCTTT. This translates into CAWSPLRAEREDEAFF.

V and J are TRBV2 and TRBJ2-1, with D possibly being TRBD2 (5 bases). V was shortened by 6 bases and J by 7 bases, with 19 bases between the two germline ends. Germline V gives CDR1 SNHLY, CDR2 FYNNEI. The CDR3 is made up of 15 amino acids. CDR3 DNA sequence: TGTGCCAGCAGCCCACACGGTCCTAGCAGTAATGAGCAGTTCTTC. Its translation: CASSPHGPSSNEQFF. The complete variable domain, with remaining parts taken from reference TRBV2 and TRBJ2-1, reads EPEVTQTPSHQVTQMGQEVILRCVPISNHLYFYWYRQILGQKVEFLVSFYNNEISEKSEIFDDQFSVERPDGSNFTLKIRSTKLEDSAMYFCASSPHGPSSNEQFFGPGTRLTVL.

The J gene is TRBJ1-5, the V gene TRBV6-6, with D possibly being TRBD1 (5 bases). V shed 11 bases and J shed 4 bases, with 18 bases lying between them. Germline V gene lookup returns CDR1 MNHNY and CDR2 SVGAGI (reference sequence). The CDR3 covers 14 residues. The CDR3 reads CASHGQGINQPQHF. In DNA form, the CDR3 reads TGTGCCTCCCATGGGCAGGGTATTAATCAGCCCCAGCATTTT.

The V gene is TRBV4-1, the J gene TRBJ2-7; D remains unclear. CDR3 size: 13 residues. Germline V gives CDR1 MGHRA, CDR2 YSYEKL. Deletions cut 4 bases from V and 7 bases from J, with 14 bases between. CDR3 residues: CASSPLALKEQYF. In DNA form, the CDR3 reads TGCGCCAGCAGCCCTCTTGCGTTAAAAGAGCAGTACTTC.

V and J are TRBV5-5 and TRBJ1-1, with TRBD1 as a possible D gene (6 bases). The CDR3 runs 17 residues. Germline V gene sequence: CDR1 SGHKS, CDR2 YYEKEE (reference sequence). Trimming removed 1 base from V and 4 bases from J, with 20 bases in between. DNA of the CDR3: TGTGCCAGCAGCTTGATAGCAGGGGCCGGGTATGGCACTGAAGCTTTCTTT. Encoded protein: CASSLIAGAGYGTEAFF.

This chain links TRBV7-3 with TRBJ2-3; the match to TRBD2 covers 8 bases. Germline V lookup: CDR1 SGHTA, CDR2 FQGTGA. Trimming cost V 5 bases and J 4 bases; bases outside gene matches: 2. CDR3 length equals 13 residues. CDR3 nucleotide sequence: TGTGCCAGCAGCCCCGGGAGGGCAGATACGCAGTATTTT. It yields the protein CASSPGRADTQYF.

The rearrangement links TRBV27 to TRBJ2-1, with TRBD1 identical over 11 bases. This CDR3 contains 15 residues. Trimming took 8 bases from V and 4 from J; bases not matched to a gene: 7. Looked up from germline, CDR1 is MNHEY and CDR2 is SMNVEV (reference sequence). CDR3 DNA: TGTGCCAGCCACCCCGGGACAGGGGGTTACAATGAGCAGTTCTTC. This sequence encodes CASHPGTGGYNEQFF.

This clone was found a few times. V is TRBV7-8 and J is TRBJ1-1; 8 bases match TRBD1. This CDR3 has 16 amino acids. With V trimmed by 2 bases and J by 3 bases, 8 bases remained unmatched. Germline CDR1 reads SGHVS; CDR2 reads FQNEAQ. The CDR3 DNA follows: TGTGCCAGCAGCTTATCTCCCGGACAGGGATACACTGAAGCTTTCTTT. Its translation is CASSLSPGQGYTEAFF.

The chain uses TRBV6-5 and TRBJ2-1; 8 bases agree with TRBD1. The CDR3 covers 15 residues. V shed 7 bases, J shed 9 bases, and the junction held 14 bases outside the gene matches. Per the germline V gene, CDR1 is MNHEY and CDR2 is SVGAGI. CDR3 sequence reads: CASKLLSTGETEQFF. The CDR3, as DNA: TGTGCCAGCAAACTTCTATCGACAGGGGAGACTGAGCAGTTCTTC.

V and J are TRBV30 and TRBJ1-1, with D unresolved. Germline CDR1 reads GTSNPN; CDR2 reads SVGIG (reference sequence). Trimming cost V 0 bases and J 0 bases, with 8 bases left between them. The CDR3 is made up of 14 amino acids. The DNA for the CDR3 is TGTGCCTGGAGTGTATCGGTCATGAACACTGAAGCTTTCTTT. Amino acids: CAWSVSVMNTEAFF.

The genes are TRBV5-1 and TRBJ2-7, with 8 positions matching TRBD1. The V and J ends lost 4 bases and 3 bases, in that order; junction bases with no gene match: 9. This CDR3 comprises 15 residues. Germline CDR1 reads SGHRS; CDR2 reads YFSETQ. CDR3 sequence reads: CASSHPDRAHYEQYF. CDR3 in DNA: TGCGCCAGCAGCCACCCGGACAGGGCTCACTACGAGCAGTACTTC.

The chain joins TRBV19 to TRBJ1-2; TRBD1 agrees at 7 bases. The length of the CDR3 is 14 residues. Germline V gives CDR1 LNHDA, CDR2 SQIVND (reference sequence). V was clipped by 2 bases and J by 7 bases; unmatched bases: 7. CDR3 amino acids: CASSIFDRDAGYTF. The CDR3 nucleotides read TGTGCCAGTAGTATATTCGACAGGGATGCTGGCTACACCTTC.

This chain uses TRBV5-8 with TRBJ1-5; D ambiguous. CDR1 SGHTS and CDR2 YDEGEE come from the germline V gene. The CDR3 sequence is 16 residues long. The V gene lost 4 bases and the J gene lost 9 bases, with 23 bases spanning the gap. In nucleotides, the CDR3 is TGTGCCAGCAGCCCCCGGGGAGGCTTAGGACTGCGGCCCCAGCATTTT. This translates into CASSPRGGLGLRPQHF.